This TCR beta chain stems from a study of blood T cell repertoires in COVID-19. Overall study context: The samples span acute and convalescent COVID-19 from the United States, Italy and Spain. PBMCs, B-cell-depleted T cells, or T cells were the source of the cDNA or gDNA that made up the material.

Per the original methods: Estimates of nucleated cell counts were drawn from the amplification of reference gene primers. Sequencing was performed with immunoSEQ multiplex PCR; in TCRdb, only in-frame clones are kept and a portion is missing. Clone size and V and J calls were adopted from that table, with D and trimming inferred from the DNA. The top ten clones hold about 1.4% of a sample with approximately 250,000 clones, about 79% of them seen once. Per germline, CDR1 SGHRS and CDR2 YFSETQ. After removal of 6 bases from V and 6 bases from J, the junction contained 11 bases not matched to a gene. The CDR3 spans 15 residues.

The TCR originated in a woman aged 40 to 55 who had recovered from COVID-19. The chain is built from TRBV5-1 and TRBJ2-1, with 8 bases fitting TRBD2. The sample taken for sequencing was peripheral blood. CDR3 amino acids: CASTQGRGVPNEQFF. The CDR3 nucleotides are TGCGCCAGCACCCAGGGGCGGGGGGTACCCAATGAGCAGTTCTTC.